This entry describes one TCR beta chain. This CDR3 spans 17 amino acids. V was cut by 5 bases and J by 2 bases, with 18 bases left in between. CDR1 and CDR2 (germline): MNHEY, SMNVEV (reference sequence). This sample stems from a study of shared clonotypes between healthy human individuals. At the level of the study: Per donor, CD8 memory used one plate, CD8 naive used two, CD4 memory used three and CD4 naive used three.

Assay execution took place at the deep level. Generated by immunoSEQ multiplex PCR, the TCRdb table keeps only in-frame clones and is missing some. In the table there are millions of clones, about 95% of which are singletons. The chain is built from TRBV27 and TRBJ1-4; D may be TRBD1 (5 bases). The TCR was taken from a man between 18 and 35 years old in good health. The sequenced sample consisted of naive CD4+ T cells sorted from blood. The subset is: CD45RA+ positively selected. The CDR3 nucleotides are TGTGCCAGCAGTCCATCGCCGGGGCCCGCGACTAATGAAAAACTGTTTTTT. Translation gives CASSPSPGPATNEKLFF.